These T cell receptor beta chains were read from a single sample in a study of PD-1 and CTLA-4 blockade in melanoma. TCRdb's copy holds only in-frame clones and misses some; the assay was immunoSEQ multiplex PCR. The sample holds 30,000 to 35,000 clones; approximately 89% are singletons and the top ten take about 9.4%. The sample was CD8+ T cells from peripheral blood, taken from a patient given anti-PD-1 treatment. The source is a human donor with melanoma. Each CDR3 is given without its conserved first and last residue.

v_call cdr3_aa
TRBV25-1 ASSEEYQETQY
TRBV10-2 ASSKAATNQPQH
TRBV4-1 ASSQDSGGFYEQY
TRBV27 ASSRAQYNEQF
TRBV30 AWGVTSYNEQF
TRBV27 ASSSTGGPSYEQY
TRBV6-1 ASSEVGPFTGELF
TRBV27 ASSLEGGNEQF
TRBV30 AWSVSGDNEQF
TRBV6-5 ASRAGVSYNEQF
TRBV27 ASSPFPRDGYGYT
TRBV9 ASSPRKEGVDGNTIY
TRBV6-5 ASSHQLDEKLF
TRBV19 ATQWGTNTGELF
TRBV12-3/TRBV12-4 ASSLYSGTNYT
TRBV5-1 ASSPGGQAANEKLF
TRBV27 ASSLNNSPLH
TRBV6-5 ASSYSSASEAF
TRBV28 ASSKTGRSYEQY
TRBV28 GRLGRTRTGELF
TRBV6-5 ASRNRDSPSYEQY
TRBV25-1 ASSEYGAETQY
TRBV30 AWSVWGSSPLH
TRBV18 ASSLPQELDTEAF
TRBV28 ASSFEGLAVEQF
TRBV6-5 ASSYPTGTNTEAF
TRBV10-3 AITPGQGADEQF